One sample yielded the 26 T cell receptor beta chains listed below, sequenced in a study of T cell changes during pregnancy in multiple sclerosis (dated by TCRdb to between 2018 and 2020). Library generation was performed with the immunoSEQ multiplex PCR assay. TCRdb carries this immuneACCESS record with in-frame sequences only. Its versions omit some clonotypes, under half of them owing to an unresolved V gene in the studies checked, with the rest unexplained. The sample table records around 110,000 clones; 92% of these occur just once. In total, the top ten clones hold less than 0.85% of the sample. The starting material was peripheral blood, obtained in the third trimester of pregnancy. The origin of the receptors is a female donor in good health, enrolled as a control in a pregnancy study.

The chain couples TRBV4-3 to TRBJ1-4; 10 positions match TRBD1. V lost 4 bases and J lost 3; bases outside the gene matches: 20. The CDR3 has 21 residues. Germline CDR1 and CDR2: LGHNA and YSLEER. CDR3 bases: TGCGCCAGCAGCCGACGGGGGCCGACAGGGGGCATCGCGAGCCCTAATGAAAAACTGTTTTTT. It specifies CASSRRGPTGGIASPNEKLFF.

V and J are TRBV7-9 and TRBJ1-1; 7 bases are shared with TRBD1. There are 14 residues in the CDR3. J was trimmed by 1 base and V by 4 bases; bases with no gene match: 3. Per germline, CDR1 SEHNR and CDR2 FQNEAQ (reference sequence). The CDR3 is CASSSTGSNTEAFF. In DNA form, the CDR3 reads TGTGCCAGCAGCTCGACAGGGTCGAACACTGAAGCTTTCTTT.

The chain employs TRBV6-5 and TRBJ2-3, with D possibly TRBD2 on 6 matching bases. Trimming left V 8 bases short and J 3 bases short, with 12 bases between. The length of the CDR3 is 13 residues. Per the germline V gene, CDR1 is MNHEY and CDR2 is SVGAGI. In DNA, the CDR3 is TGTGCCAGCTCCAGGAGGGAGACAGATACGCAGTATTTT. It codes for CASSRRETDTQYF.

The V call is TRBV5-6, the J call TRBJ1-5; 8 bases align to TRBD1. Germline V gene lookup returns CDR1 SGHDT and CDR2 YYEEEE. The V and J ends lost 4 bases and 3 bases, in that order; junction bases with no gene match: 9. The CDR3 covers 16 residues. The CDR3 sequence: CASSPRTGRDNQPQHF. The CDR3 DNA is TGTGCCAGCAGCCCCCGGACAGGGCGGGACAATCAGCCCCAGCATTTT. The complete variable domain, with remaining parts taken from reference TRBV5-6 and TRBJ1-5, reads DAGVTQSPTHLIKTRGQQVTLRCSPKSGHDTVSWYQQALGQGPQFIFQYYEEEERQRGNFPDRFSGHQFPNYSSELNVNALLLGDSALYLCASSPRTGRDNQPQHFGDGTRLSIL.

Here the CDR3 DNA reads TGTGCCAGCAGCGTACAGGGGGCGCGGGACAATGAGCAGTTCTTC. Translation gives CASSVQGARDNEQFF. The chain has TRBV7-3 and TRBJ2-1; TRBD1 matches 9 bases. In germline, CDR1 is SGHTA, CDR2 FQGTGA. The CDR3 is 15 amino acids. J was trimmed by 5 bases and V by 5 bases; bases with no gene match: 7.

The chain is built from TRBV10-3 and TRBJ1-1; a possible D gene is TRBD1 (6 bases). V gave up 1 base and J gave up 4 bases, with 10 bases separating them. Looked up from germline, CDR1 is ENHRY and CDR2 is SYGVKD. The CDR3 spans 14 residues. The CDR3 sequence is CAISEWEGGTEAFF. In DNA, the CDR3 is TGTGCCATCAGTGAGTGGGAGGGGGGCACTGAAGCTTTCTTT.

This rearrangement joins TRBV7-9 to TRBJ2-3, with a tentative D call TRBD1 (5 bases). The V end was cut by 1 base, the J end by 0 bases, with 11 bases between. The CDR3 has 16 amino acids. Germline assignment: CDR1 SEHNR and CDR2 FQNEAQ (reference sequence). The CDR3 here is CASSLEQGRSTDTQYF. Written as DNA, the CDR3 is TGTGCCAGCAGCTTAGAGCAGGGCCGGAGCACAGATACGCAGTATTTT. Complete variable domain (other parts from reference TRBV7-9 and TRBJ2-3): DTGVSQNPRHKITKRGQNVTFRCDPISEHNRLYWYRQTLGQGPEFLTYFQNEAQLEKSRLLSDRFSAERPKGSFSTLEIQRTEQGDSAMYLCASSLEQGRSTDTQYFGPGTRLTVL.

The rearrangement uses TRBV10-1 and TRBJ2-7; D might be TRBD2 (6 bases). This CDR3 region has 14 residues. CDR1 and CDR2 from the germline V gene are WNHNN and SYGVQD (reference sequence). Trimming took off 8 bases at V and 1 base at J, with 15 bases between the two ends. CDR3 sequence (DNA): TGCGCCAGCGGGGGGTCAGACTTATCCTACGAGCAGTACTTC. It encodes CASGGSDLSYEQYF.

The chain carries TRBV7-8 and TRBJ2-1; D may be TRBD1 (6 bases). Deletions cut 3 bases from V and 7 bases from J, with 10 bases between. Germline values: CDR1 SGHVS, CDR2 FQNEAQ. The CDR3 contains 13 residues. CDR3 region: CASSLDRRNEQFF. The CDR3, as DNA: TGTGCCAGCAGCTTGGACAGACGGAATGAGCAGTTCTTC.

The rearrangement uses TRBV7-3 and TRBJ2-5, with 8 bases aligning to TRBD1. CDR1 and CDR2 from the germline V gene are SGHTA and FQGTGA. V trimming: 1 base; J trimming: 2 bases; junction bases outside the gene matches: 6. The CDR3 runs 16 residues. Written as DNA, the CDR3 is TGTGCCAGCAGCTTAATGGGCAGGGGGCAACAAGAGACCCAGTACTTC. Translating it yields CASSLMGRGQQETQYF. Together with reference TRBV7-3 and TRBJ2-5, the CDR3 gives the full variable domain: GAGVSQTPSNKVTEKGKYVELRCDPISGHTALYWYRQSLGQGPEFLIYFQGTGAADDSGLPNDRFFAVRPEGSVSTLKIQRTERGDSAVYLCASSLMGRGQQETQYFGPGTRLLVL.

This clone has a single count. V gene TRBV5-1 combines with J gene TRBJ1-2, with unresolved D. The CDR3 has 14 amino acids. V was clipped by 2 bases and J by 0 bases, with 8 bases between them. Per the germline V gene, CDR1 is SGHRS and CDR2 is YFSETQ. The CDR3 loop is CASSFNGANYGYTF. DNA for the CDR3: TGCGCCAGCAGCTTTAACGGAGCTAACTATGGCTACACCTTC.

The chain links TRBV11-1 to TRBJ2-3; TRBD2 matches 13 bases. The CDR3 extends over 16 amino acids. J lost 3 bases, V lost 1 base, and 1 base had no gene match. Germline loops: CDR1 SGHAT, CDR2 FQDESV (reference sequence). Here the CDR3 reads CASSLGGLAGTDTQYF. The DNA of the CDR3 is TGTGCCAGCAGCTTAGGGGGACTAGCGGGAACAGATACGCAGTATTTT.

The chain has TRBV30 and TRBJ2-7, with TRBD2 matching 7 bases. In germline, CDR1 is GTSNPN, CDR2 SVGIG (reference sequence). V lost 3 bases and J lost 4; bases outside the gene matches: 3. The CDR3 totals 12 residues. CDR3: CAWSRGEYEQYF. CDR3 in DNA: TGTGCCTGGAGCCGGGGGGAATACGAGCAGTACTTC.

The V and J genes are TRBV7-2 and TRBJ2-5; tentatively, D is TRBD1 (5 bases). Germline V gives CDR1 SGHTA, CDR2 FQGNSA. V was cut by 6 bases and J by 5 bases, with 19 bases left in between. The CDR3 is 15 amino acids. The CDR3 protein is CASSKKEQRGETQYF. For the CDR3, the DNA is TGTGCCAGCAGTAAAAAAGAGCAAAGGGGCGAGACCCAGTACTTC. The full variable domain, its missing parts supplied by reference TRBV7-2 and TRBJ2-5, is GAGVSQSPSNKVTEKGKDVELRCDPISGHTALYWYRQSLGQGLEFLIYFQGNSAPDKSGLPSDRFSAERTGGSVSTLTIQRTQQEDSAVYLCASSKKEQRGETQYFGPGTRLLVL.

The V gene is TRBV5-6, the J gene TRBJ2-2, with 7 nucleotides matching TRBD1. After removal of 1 base from V and 6 bases from J, the junction contained 0 bases not matched to a gene. The CDR3 sequence is 13 residues long. Germline V gene data show CDR1 as SGHDT and CDR2 as YYEEEE. Here the CDR3 reads CASSLTGAGELFF. CDR3 coding DNA: TGTGCCAGCAGCTTGACAGGGGCCGGGGAGCTGTTTTTT.

This chain links TRBV7-9 with TRBJ1-3; 7 bases fit TRBD1. Unmatched junction bases numbered 7, after V lost 4 bases and J lost 4 bases. Germline CDR1 is SEHNR and CDR2 is FQNEAQ (reference sequence). The CDR3 contains 15 residues. The CDR3 DNA follows: TGTGCCAGCAGCTGGACAGGCGTAAACGGAAACACCATATATTTT. This gives the protein CASSWTGVNGNTIYF. The variable domain in full, completed from reference TRBV7-9 and TRBJ1-3, reads DTGVSQNPRHKITKRGQNVTFRCDPISEHNRLYWYRQTLGQGPEFLTYFQNEAQLEKSRLLSDRFSAERPKGSFSTLEIQRTEQGDSAMYLCASSWTGVNGNTIYFGEGSWLTVV.

This clone has only one observation. This sequence joins TRBV10-3 and TRBJ2-7; 7 nucleotides line up with TRBD2. V lost 4 bases to trimming and J lost 6 bases; unmatched junction nucleotides: 3. Germline loops: CDR1 ENHRY, CDR2 SYGVKD. The CDR3 is made up of 12 amino acids. Here the CDR3 DNA reads TGTGCCATCAGTGGTTGGGGGGGCGAGCAGTACTTC. Translated: CAISGWGGEQYF.

This sequence joins TRBV6-1 and TRBJ1-1, with a tentative D call TRBD1 (6 bases). V lost 0 bases, J lost 6 bases, and 8 bases lay in between. This CDR3 has 13 amino acids. The V gene's germline CDR1 is MNHNS and CDR2 SASEGT. The CDR3 nucleotides read TGTGCCAGCAGTGAAGCACAGGGCGCTGAAGCTTTCTTT. Translated: CASSEAQGAEAFF.

The CDR3 here is CASDYGLNYGYTF. The CDR3 DNA sequence: TGTGCCAGCGACTACGGGCTTAACTATGGCTACACCTTC. The chain uses TRBV7-2 and TRBJ1-2; D is undetermined. Germline V lookup: CDR1 SGHTA, CDR2 FQGNSA. The CDR3 is 13 residues long. V shed 8 bases and J shed 1 base, with 11 bases lying between them.

This chain links TRBV19 with TRBJ1-1, with a tentative D call TRBD1 (6 bases). Germline assignment: CDR1 LNHDA and CDR2 SQIVND (reference sequence). Trimming pared 3 bases from V and 4 bases from J, leaving 12 bases between. The CDR3 length is 14 residues. CDR3 protein: CASSILGAGTEAFF. The DNA of the CDR3 is TGTGCCAGTAGTATCTTGGGGGCTGGCACTGAAGCTTTCTTT. Drawing the rest from reference TRBV19 and TRBJ1-1, the complete variable domain is DGGITQSPKYLFRKEGQNVTLSCEQNLNHDAMYWYRQDPGQGLRLIYYSQIVNDFQKGDIAEGYSVSREKKESFPLTVTSAQKNPTAFYLCASSILGAGTEAFFGQGTRLTVV.

The V and J genes are TRBV7-9 and TRBJ1-2; maybe TRBD1 (5 bases). The V gene lost 2 bases and the J gene lost 8 bases, with 15 bases spanning the gap. The CDR3 is 14 amino acids. In germline, CDR1 is SEHNR, CDR2 FQNEAQ (reference sequence). The CDR3 here is CASSLSPSEGGYTF. In DNA form, the CDR3 reads TGTGCCAGCAGCTTAAGCCCATCGGAGGGGGGCTACACCTTC.

The rearrangement uses TRBV7-3 and TRBJ2-2; 7 bases match TRBD1. The V gene end was trimmed by 5 bases and the J gene end by 0 bases; junction bases not matched to a gene: 3. This CDR3 comprises 15 residues. In germline, CDR1 is SGHTA, CDR2 FQGTGA. In DNA form, the CDR3 reads TGTGCCAGCAGCCCGGGACAGACGAACACCGGGGAGCTGTTTTTT. It is translated as CASSPGQTNTGELFF. The full variable domain, its missing parts supplied by reference TRBV7-3 and TRBJ2-2, is GAGVSQTPSNKVTEKGKYVELRCDPISGHTALYWYRQSLGQGPEFLIYFQGTGAADDSGLPNDRFFAVRPEGSVSTLKIQRTERGDSAVYLCASSPGQTNTGELFFGEGSRLTVL.

The chain combines TRBV6-5 with TRBJ1-2; no clear D. With 5 bases removed from V and 3 bases from J, the gap between germline ends came to 10 bases. Germline CDR1 and CDR2: MNHEY and SVGAGI. The CDR3 has 13 amino acids. The CDR3 nucleotides are TGTGCCAGCAGTCCAACACCTTACTATGGCTACACCTTC. It codes for CASSPTPYYGYTF.

The J gene is TRBJ1-2, the V gene TRBV6-1; D is uncertain. Germline loops: CDR1 MNHNS, CDR2 SASEGT. V was pared by 2 bases and J by 5 bases, with 12 bases between. The CDR3 consists of 14 residues. The CDR3 DNA reads as TGTGCCAGCAGTGAATACGGGGTCAGTTATGGCTACACCTTC. It translates to CASSEYGVSYGYTF.

CDR3 sequence (DNA): TGTGCCACCAGCAGAGGTAGTGGCGGGGGGGCAGATACGCAGTATTTT. Translation gives CATSRGSGGGADTQYF. V and J are TRBV15 and TRBJ2-3, with 9 bases fitting TRBD2. J gave up 4 bases and V 1 base, and 6 bases lay outside the gene matches. CDR1 and CDR2 (germline): LNHNV, YYDKDF (reference sequence). The CDR3 covers 16 residues.

The CDR3 reads CASSQDLRGANEKLFF. The CDR3 bases are TGTGCCAGCAGCCAAGATTTAAGGGGTGCTAATGAAAAACTGTTTTTT. The chain is built from TRBV4-2 and TRBJ1-4; tentatively, D is TRBD1 (5 bases). Trimming removed 0 bases from V and 3 bases from J, with 11 bases in between. Per germline, CDR1 LGHNA and CDR2 YNFKEQ. The CDR3 loop spans 16 amino acids.